Listed below are T cell receptor beta chains from one sample, sequenced in a study of CD8+ T cells in alopecia areata. Only in-frame clones appear in the TCRdb table, and some are missing; sequencing was by immunoSEQ multiplex PCR. This sample has fewer than 100,000 clones, with approximately 66% found just once. The sample was CD8+ T cells sorted from blood, taken at week 4, from a patient treated with tofacitinib. The origin of the receptors is a human donor with alopecia areata. The conserved cysteine and the conserved F or W are not part of the CDR3 here. Clone size appears in some rows only: once, few, many, or a class for an expanded clone.

j_call clone_size v_call cdr3_aa
TRBJ1-6 . TRBV5-1 ASSLGNSPLH
TRBJ2-7 . TRBV27 ASSRRNYEQY
TRBJ2-7 . TRBV5-1 ASSLADTYEQY
TRBJ2-2 . TRBV29-1 SVEVSGTNTGELF
TRBJ2-2 . TRBV27 ASSLWRVSTGELF
TRBJ2-1 few TRBV7-9 ASSVPGQSYNEQF
TRBJ1-1 . TRBV4-1 ASSPQQQGRTEAF
TRBJ2-1 . TRBV7-3 ASSLTSGSGNEQF
TRBJ1-2 . TRBV7-8 ASSLTQGPDRGYT
TRBJ2-1 few TRBV18 ASSPTTRSYNEQF
TRBJ2-1 . TRBV29-1 SVVQGAHNEQF
TRBJ2-7 . TRBV5-1 ASSLWMTGPNEQY
TRBJ2-4 . TRBV7-9 ASSLGQQNIQY
TRBJ2-2 . TRBV10-2 ASSTSDRPGELF
TRBJ2-7 few TRBV6-5 ASSYAGFRYEQY
TRBJ2-7 . TRBV13 ASSLDPTFSYEQY
TRBJ2-1 . TRBV25-1 ASSLPYNEQF
TRBJ2-3 . TRBV29-1 SARTALPDTQY
TRBJ1-2 . TRBV7-9 ASSLSGPKANYGYT